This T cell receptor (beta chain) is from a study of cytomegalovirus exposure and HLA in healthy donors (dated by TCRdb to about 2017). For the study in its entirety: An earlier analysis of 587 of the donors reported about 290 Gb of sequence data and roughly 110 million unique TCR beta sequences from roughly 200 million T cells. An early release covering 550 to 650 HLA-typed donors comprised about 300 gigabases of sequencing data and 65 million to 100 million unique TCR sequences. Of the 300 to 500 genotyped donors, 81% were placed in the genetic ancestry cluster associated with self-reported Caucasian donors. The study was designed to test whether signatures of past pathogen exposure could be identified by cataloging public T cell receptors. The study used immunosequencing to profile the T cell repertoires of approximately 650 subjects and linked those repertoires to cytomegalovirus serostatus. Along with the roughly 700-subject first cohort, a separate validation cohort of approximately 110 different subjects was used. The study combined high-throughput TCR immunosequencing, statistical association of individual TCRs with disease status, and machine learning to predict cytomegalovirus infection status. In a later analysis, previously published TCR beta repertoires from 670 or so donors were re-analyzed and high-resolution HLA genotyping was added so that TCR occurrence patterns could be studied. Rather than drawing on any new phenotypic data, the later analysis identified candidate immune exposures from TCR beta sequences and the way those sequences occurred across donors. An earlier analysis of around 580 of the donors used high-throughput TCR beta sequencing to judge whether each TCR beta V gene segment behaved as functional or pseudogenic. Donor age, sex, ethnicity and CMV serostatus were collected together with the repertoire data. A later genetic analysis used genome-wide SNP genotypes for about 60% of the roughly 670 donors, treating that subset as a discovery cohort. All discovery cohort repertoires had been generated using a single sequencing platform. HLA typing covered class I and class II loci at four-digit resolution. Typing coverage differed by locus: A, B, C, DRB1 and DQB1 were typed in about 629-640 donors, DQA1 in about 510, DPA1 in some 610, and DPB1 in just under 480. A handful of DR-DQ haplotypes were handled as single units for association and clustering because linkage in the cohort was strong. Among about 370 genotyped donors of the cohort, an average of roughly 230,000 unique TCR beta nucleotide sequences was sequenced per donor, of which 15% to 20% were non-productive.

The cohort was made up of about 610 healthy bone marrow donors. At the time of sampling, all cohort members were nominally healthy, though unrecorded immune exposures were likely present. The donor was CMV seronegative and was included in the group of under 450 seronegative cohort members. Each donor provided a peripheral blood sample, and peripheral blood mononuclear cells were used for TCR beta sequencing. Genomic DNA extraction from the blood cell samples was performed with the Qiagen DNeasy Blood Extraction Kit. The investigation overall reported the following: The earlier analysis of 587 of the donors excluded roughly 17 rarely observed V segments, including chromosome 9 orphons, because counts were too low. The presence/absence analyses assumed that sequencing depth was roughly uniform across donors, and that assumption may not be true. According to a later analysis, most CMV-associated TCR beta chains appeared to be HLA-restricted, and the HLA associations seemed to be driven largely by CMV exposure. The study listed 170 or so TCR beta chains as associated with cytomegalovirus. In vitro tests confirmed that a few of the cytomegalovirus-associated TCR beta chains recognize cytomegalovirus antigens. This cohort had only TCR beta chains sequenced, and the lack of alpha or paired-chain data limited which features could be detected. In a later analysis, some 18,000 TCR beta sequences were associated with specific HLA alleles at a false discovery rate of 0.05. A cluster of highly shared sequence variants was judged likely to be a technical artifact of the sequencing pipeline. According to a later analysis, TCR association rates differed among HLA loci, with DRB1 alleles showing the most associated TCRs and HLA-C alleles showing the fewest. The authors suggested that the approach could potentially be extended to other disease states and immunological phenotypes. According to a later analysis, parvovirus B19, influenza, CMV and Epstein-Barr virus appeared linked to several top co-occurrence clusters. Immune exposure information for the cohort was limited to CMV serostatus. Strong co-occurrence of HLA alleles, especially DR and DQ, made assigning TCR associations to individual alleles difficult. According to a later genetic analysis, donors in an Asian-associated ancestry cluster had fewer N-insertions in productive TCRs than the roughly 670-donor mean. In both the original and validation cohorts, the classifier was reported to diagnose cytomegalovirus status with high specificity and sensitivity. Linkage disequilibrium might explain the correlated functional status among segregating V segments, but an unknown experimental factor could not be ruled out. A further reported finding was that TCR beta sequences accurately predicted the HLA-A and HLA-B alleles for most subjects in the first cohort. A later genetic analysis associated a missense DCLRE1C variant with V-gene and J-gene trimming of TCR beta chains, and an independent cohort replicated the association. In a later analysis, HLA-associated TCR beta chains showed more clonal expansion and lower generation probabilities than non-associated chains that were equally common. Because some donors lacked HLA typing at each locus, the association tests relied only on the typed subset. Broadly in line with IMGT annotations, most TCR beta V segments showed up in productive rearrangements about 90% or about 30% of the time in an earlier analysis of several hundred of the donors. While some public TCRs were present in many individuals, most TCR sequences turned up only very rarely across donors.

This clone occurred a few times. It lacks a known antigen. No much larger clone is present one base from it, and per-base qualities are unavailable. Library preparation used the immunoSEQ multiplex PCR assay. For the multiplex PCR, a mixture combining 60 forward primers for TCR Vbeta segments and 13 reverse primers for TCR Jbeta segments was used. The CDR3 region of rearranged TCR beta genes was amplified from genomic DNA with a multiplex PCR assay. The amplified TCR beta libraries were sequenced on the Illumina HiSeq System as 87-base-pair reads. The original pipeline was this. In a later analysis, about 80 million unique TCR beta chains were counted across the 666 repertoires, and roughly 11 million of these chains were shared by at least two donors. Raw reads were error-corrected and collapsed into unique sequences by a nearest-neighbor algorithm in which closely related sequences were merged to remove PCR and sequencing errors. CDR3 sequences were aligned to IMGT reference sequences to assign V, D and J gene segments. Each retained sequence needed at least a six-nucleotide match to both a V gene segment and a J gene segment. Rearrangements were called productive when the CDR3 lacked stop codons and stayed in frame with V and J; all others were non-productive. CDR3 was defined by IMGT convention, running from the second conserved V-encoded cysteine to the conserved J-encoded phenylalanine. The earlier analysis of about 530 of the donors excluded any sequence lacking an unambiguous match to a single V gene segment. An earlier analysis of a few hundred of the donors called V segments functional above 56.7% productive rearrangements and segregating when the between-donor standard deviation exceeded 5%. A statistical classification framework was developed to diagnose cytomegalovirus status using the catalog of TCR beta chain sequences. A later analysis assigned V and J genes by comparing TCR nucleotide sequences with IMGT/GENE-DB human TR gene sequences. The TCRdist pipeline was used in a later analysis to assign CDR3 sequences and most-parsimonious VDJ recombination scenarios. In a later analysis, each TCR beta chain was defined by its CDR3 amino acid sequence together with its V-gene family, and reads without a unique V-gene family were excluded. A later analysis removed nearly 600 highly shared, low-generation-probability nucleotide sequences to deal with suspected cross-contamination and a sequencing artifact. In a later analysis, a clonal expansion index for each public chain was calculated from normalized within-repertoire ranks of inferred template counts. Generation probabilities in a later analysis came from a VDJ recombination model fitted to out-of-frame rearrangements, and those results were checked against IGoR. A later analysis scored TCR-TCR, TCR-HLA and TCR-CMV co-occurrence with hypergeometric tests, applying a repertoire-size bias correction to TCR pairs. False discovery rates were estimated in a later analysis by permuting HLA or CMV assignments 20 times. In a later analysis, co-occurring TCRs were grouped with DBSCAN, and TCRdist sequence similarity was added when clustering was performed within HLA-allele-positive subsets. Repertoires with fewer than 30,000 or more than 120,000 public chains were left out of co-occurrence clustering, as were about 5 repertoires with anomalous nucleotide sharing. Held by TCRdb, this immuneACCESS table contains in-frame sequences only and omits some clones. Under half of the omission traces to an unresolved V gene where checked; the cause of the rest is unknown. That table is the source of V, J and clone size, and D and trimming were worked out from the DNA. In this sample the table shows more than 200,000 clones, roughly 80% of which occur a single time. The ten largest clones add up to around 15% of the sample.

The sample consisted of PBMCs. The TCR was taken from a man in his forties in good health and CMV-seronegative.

CDR3 protein: CASRVGQLGNNEQFF. The DNA sequence is as follows: TGTGCCAGCAGAGTCGGACAGTTGGGTAACAATGAGCAGTTCTTC. The rearranged segments are TRBV6-5 and TRBJ2-1; the best D guess is TRBD1, with 6 bases matching. From the cysteine up to the phenylalanine, the CDR3 has a length of 15 residues. The sequence is cut down to CDR3 DNA, 45 bases in frame from base 1. V sheds 6 bases and J sheds 5 bases, leaving 17 bases between their ends. CDR1 is given as MNHEY and CDR2 as SVGAGI, both from the germline V gene.